The TCR beta chain under discussion was sequenced for a study of siplizumab effects on memory and regulatory T cells. Concerning this clone: Its antigen is not known.

Clones were sequenced by immunoSEQ multiplex PCR, and TCRdb holds only the in-frame ones, with some missing. This sample has tens of thousands of clones, with approximately 95% found just once. Deletions cut 5 bases from V and 8 bases from J, with 4 bases between. Germline CDR1 and CDR2: SEHNR and FQNEAQ (reference sequence). This CDR3 contains 10 residues. The study, taken as a whole, reports: Naive T cells were seemingly more diverse than memory cells, and major contributions to the alloresponse seemed to be made by them. Fewer alloreactive sequences mapped to unstimulated CD4+ memory cells under siplizumab. Sequences below about 10^-5 frequency were poorly captured, limiting mapping of alloreactive clones. Confirmation that proliferating Tregs from siplizumab cultures had suppressive function was not obtained.

The rearrangement links TRBV7-9 to TRBJ2-1, with no clear D. The sequencing sample was made of CD8+ T cells sorted from blood. The origin of this receptor is a human donor in good health. The CDR3 region has the DNA TGTGCCAGCAGCGGGGATGAGCAGTTCTTC. Translating gives CASSGDEQFF. Together with reference TRBV7-9 and TRBJ2-1, the CDR3 gives the full variable domain: DTGVSQNPRHKITKRGQNVTFRCDPISEHNRLYWYRQTLGQGPEFLTYFQNEAQLEKSRLLSDRFSAERPKGSFSTLEIQRTEQGDSAMYLCASSGDEQFFGPGTRLTVL.